Listed below are T cell receptor beta chains from one sample, sequenced in a study of T-cell memory formation after mild COVID-19. TCRdb called the 5' RACE reads again in MiXCR, with one record for every CDR3 protein. Of around 53,000 distinct CDR3 sequences detected, 9.5% to 15% appear once; the ten largest clones hold around 25%. The source material was PBMCs or a T cell subset sorted from them (not recorded which). All receptors derive from a man younger than 35 who had mild COVID-19 (a few samples of this study predate the infection). Cell type and time point are not known. CDR3s include the opening cysteine and the closing phenylalanine or tryptophan.

v_call: TRBV27
cdr3_length: 17
cdr3_aa: CASLGARARGGGYGYTF

v_call: TRBV3-1
cdr3_length: 14
cdr3_aa: CASSQTTSGAIQYF

v_call: TRBV20-1
cdr3_length: 16
cdr3_aa: CSARDQGALFQETQYF

v_call: TRBV5-5
cdr3_length: 14
cdr3_aa: CASSPGTWDSPLHF

v_call: TRBV2
cdr3_length: 14
cdr3_aa: CASNIGASTDTQYF

v_call: TRBV4-1
cdr3_length: 14
cdr3_aa: CASSQGRTNSPLHF

v_call: TRBV5-1
cdr3_length: 15
cdr3_aa: CASSSRGASTDTQYF

v_call: TRBV3-1
cdr3_length: 16
cdr3_aa: CASSRSRGGAQREQYF

v_call: TRBV24-1
cdr3_length: 13
cdr3_aa: CATSDPYTDTQYF

v_call: TRBV24-1
cdr3_length: 12
cdr3_aa: CATLRQHTEAFF

v_call: TRBV27
cdr3_length: 16
cdr3_aa: CASSSGLAGGRETQYF

v_call: TRBV18
cdr3_length: 14
cdr3_aa: CASTEGQGYNEQFF

v_call: TRBV4-3
cdr3_length: 16
cdr3_aa: CASSQETGSGANVLTF

v_call: TRBV7-2
cdr3_length: 12
cdr3_aa: CASSLESMAQYF

v_call: TRBV5-1
cdr3_length: 13
cdr3_aa: CASSLDPTAEAFF

v_call: TRBV9
cdr3_length: 15
cdr3_aa: CASSVAVGTPYEQYF

v_call: TRBV11-3
cdr3_length: 15
cdr3_aa: CASSLLRTGALEAFF

v_call: TRBV4-1
cdr3_length: 16
cdr3_aa: CASSQRDRGPYNEQFF

v_call: TRBV11-2
cdr3_length: 13
cdr3_aa: CASRGPGNYGYTF

v_call: TRBV20-1
cdr3_length: 15
cdr3_aa: CSANKAGSWAETQYF

v_call: TRBV2
cdr3_length: 14
cdr3_aa: CASSDVGAGLKQYF

v_call: TRBV20-1
cdr3_length: 15
cdr3_aa: CSARDRGRSNEKLFF

v_call: TRBV19
cdr3_length: 14
cdr3_aa: CASRSDSMYTEAFF

v_call: TRBV7-9
cdr3_length: 17
cdr3_aa: CASSSLAGAVNTGELFF

v_call: TRBV29-1
cdr3_length: 17
cdr3_aa: CSVDGGGQSASTDTQYF

v_call: TRBV5-1
cdr3_length: 15
cdr3_aa: CASSFSSGLTGELFF

v_call: TRBV7-9
cdr3_length: 16
cdr3_aa: CASSRLSHGENYGYTF